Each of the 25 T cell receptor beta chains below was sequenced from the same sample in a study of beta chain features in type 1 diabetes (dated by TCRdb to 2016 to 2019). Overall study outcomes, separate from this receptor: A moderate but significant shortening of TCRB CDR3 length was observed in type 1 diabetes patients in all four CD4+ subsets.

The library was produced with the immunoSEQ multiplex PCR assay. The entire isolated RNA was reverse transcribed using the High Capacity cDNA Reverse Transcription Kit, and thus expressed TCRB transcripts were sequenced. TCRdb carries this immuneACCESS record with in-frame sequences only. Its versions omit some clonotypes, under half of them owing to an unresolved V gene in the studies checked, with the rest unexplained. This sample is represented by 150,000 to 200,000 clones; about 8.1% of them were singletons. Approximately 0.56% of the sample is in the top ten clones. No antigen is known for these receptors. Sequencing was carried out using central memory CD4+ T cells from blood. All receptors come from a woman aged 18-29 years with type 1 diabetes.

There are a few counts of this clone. The DNA for the CDR3 is TGCGCCAGCAGCCAAGATGGTCTCCGGAGCTCCTACAATGAGCAGTTCTTC. This sequence encodes CASSQDGLRSSYNEQFF. This rearrangement joins TRBV4-3 to TRBJ2-1; D call uncertain. V lost 0 bases and J 0 bases, leaving 12 bases between the germline ends. This CDR3 is 17 amino acids long. The germline V gene encodes CDR1 LGHNA and CDR2 YSLEER.

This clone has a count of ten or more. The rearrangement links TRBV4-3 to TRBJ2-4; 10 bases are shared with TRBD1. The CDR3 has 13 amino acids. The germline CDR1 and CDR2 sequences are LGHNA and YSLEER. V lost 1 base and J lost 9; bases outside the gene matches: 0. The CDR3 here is CASSQGDRGIQYF. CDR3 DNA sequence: TGCGCCAGCAGCCAAGGGGACAGGGGCATTCAGTACTTC.

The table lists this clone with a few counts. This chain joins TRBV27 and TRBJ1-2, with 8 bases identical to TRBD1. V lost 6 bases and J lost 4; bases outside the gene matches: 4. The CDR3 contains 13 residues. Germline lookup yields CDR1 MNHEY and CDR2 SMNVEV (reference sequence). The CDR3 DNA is TGTGCCAGCAGCTCTACAGGGGGCTATGGCTACACCTTC. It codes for CASSSTGGYGYTF.

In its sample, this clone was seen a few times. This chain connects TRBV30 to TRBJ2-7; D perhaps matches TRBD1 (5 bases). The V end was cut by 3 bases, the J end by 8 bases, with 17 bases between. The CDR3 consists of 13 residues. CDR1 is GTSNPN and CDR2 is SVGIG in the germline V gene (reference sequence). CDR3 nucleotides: TGTGCCTGGAGGACAGCCAGTCGTCTCCAGCAGTACTTC. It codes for CAWRTASRLQQYF.

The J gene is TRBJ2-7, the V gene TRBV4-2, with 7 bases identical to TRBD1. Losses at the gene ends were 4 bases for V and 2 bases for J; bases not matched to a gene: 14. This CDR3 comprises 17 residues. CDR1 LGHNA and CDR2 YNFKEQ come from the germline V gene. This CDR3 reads CASSLRGTGTVTYEQYF. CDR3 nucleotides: TGTGCCAGCAGCCTGAGGGGGACCGGGACAGTCACCTACGAGCAGTACTTC.

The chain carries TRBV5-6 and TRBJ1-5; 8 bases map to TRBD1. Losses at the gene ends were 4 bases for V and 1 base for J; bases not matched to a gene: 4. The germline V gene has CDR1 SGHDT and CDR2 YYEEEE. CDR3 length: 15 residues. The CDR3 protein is CASSTDRGSNQPQHF. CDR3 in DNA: TGTGCCAGCAGCACTGACAGGGGCAGCAATCAGCCCCAGCATTTT.

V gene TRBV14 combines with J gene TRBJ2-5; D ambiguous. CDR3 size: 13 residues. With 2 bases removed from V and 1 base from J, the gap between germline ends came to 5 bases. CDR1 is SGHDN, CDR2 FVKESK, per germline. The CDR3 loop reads CASSQQFQETQYF. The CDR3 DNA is TGTGCCAGCAGCCAACAGTTCCAAGAGACCCAGTACTTC.

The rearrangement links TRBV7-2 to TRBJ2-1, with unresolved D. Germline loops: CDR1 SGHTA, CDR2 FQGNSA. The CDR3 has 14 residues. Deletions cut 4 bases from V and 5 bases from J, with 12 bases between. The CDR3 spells CASSSRIADNEQFF. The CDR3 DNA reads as TGTGCCAGCAGCTCACGAATAGCCGACAATGAGCAGTTCTTC.

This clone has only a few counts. CDR3: CASSGRALDTQYF. The DNA for the CDR3 is TGCGCCAGCAGCGGGAGGGCATTGGATACGCAGTATTTT. J is TRBJ2-3 and V is TRBV5-1; 7 bases fit TRBD2. Trimming cost V 4 bases and J 6 bases; bases outside gene matches: 5. The CDR3 has 13 amino acids. Germline V CDR1 and CDR2: SGHRS, YFSETQ.

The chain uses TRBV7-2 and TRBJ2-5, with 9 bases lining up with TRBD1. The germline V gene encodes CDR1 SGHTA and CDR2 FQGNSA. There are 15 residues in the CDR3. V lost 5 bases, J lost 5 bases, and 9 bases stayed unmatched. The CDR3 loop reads CASSPGQGIGETQYF. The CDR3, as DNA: TGTGCCAGCAGCCCGGGACAGGGTATCGGGGAGACCCAGTACTTC.

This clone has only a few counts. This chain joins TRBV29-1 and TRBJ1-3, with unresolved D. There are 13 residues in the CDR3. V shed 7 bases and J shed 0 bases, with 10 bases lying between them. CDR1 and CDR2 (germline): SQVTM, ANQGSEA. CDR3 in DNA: TGCAGCGGGGCTACCTTCTCTGGAAACACCATATATTTT. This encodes CSGATFSGNTIYF.

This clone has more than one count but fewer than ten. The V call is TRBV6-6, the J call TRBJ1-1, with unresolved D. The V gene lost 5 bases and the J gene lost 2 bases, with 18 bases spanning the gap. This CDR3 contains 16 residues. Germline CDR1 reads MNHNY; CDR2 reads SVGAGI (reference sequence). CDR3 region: CASSTIIGVRNTEAFF. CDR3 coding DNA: TGTGCCAGCAGTACAATTATCGGGGTGCGCAACACTGAAGCTTTCTTT.

The CDR3 spells CASSSEWDTEAFF. The CDR3 DNA sequence: TGTGCCAGCAGCTCGGAGTGGGACACTGAAGCTTTCTTT. The J gene is TRBJ1-1, the V gene TRBV7-2, with D unresolved. This CDR3 comprises 13 residues. V gave up 4 bases and J gave up 3 bases, with 9 bases separating them. Germline V gives CDR1 SGHTA, CDR2 FQGNSA. Filled out from reference TRBV7-2 and TRBJ1-1, the complete variable domain reads GAGVSQSPSNKVTEKGKDVELRCDPISGHTALYWYRQSLGQGLEFLIYFQGNSAPDKSGLPSDRFSAERTGGSVSTLTIQRTQQEDSAVYLCASSSEWDTEAFFGQGTRLTVV.

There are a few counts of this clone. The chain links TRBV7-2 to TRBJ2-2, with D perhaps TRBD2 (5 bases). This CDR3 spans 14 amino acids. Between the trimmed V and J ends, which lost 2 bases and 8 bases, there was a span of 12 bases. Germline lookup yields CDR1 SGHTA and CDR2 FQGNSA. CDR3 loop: CASSLRPRDGELFF. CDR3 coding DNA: TGTGCCAGCAGCTTAAGGCCCCGGGATGGGGAGCTGTTTTTT.

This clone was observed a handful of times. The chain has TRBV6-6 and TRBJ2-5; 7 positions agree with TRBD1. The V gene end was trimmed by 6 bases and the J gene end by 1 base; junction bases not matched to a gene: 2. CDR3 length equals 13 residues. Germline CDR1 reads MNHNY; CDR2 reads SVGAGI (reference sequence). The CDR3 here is CASRNRGQETQYF. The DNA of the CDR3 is TGTGCCAGCAGAAACAGGGGCCAAGAGACCCAGTACTTC.

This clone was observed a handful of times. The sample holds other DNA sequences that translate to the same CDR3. This CDR3 is CASSLAGGNEQFF. The CDR3 coding sequence is TGTGCCAGCAGCTTGGCCGGGGGGAATGAGCAGTTCTTC. The rearrangement uses TRBV5-4 and TRBJ2-1, with TRBD2 matching 7 bases. In germline, CDR1 is SGHNT, CDR2 YYREEE (reference sequence). V was clipped by 0 bases and J by 7 bases; unmatched bases: 1. The length of the CDR3 is 13 residues. Full variable domain (missing parts from reference TRBV5-4 and TRBJ2-1): ETGVTQSPTHLIKTRGQQVTLRCSSQSGHNTVSWYQQALGQGPQFIFQYYREEENGRGNFPPRFSGLQFPNYSSELNVNALELDDSALYLCASSLAGGNEQFFGPGTRLTVL.

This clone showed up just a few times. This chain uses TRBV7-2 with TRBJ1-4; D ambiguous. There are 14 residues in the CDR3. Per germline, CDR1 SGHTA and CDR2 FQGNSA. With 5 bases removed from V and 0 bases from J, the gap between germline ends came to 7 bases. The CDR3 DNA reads TGTGCCAGCAGCATCTACGCAACTAATGAAAAACTGTTTTTT. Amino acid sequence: CASSIYATNEKLFF.

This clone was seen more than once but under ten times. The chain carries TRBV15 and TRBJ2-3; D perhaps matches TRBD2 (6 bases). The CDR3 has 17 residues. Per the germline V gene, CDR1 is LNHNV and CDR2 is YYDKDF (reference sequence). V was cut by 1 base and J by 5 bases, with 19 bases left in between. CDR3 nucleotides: TGTGCCACCAGCAGAGCCCTCGGGGGAGGCGTGGGAGATACGCAGTATTTT. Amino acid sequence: CATSRALGGGVGDTQYF.

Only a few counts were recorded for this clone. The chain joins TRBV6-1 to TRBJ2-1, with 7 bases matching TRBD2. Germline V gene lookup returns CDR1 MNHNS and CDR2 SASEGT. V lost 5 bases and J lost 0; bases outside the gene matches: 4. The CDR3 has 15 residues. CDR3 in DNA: TGTGCCAGCAGTTCAAGCGGGAACTCCTACAATGAGCAGTTCTTC. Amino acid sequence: CASSSSGNSYNEQFF.

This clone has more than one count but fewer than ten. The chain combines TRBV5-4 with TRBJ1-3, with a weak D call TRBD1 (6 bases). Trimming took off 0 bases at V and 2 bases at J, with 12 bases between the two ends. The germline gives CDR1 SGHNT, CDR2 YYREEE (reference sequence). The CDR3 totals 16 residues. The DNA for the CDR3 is TGTGCCAGCAGCTTGGCCTCGAACAGGGCTGGAAACACCATATATTTT. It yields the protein CASSLASNRAGNTIYF.

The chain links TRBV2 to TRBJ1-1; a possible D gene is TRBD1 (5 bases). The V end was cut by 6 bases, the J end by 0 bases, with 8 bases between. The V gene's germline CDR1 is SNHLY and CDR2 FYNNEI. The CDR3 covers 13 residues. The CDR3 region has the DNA TGTGCCAGCAGGTTGGACATGAACACTGAAGCTTTCTTT. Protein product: CASRLDMNTEAFF. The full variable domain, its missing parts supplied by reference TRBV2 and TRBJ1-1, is EPEVTQTPSHQVTQMGQEVILRCVPISNHLYFYWYRQILGQKVEFLVSFYNNEISEKSEIFDDQFSVERPDGSNFTLKIRSTKLEDSAMYFCASRLDMNTEAFFGQGTRLTVV.

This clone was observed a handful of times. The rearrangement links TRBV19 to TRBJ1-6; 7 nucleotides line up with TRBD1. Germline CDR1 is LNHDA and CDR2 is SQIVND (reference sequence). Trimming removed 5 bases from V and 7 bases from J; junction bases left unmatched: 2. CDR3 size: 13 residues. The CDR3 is CASSQGGNSPLHF. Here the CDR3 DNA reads TGTGCCAGTAGTCAGGGGGGAAATTCACCCCTCCACTTT.

The CDR3 here is CASTVGAGSSYNEQFF. The CDR3 DNA reads as TGTGCCAGCACCGTAGGAGCGGGTAGCTCCTACAATGAGCAGTTCTTC. V and J are TRBV11-2 and TRBJ2-1; D is perhaps TRBD2 (6 bases). The germline V gene encodes CDR1 SGHAT and CDR2 FQNNGV. V lost 7 bases to trimming and J lost 0 bases, with 16 bases between them. The CDR3 extends over 16 amino acids.

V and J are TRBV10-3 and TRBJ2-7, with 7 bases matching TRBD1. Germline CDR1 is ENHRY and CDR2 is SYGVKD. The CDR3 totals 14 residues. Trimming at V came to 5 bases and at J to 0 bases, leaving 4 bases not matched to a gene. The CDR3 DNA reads TGTGCCATCAGTAGACAGGGCGGCTCCTACGAGCAGTACTTC. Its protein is CAISRQGGSYEQYF.

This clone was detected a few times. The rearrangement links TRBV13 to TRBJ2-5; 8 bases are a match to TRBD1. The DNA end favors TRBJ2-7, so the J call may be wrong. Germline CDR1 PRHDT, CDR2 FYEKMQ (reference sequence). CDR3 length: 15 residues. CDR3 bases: TGTGCCAGCAGCTTTCAGGACAGGGATACCTACGAGCAGTACTTC. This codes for CASSFQDRDTYEQYF.